This T cell receptor beta chain was documented in a study of cytomegalovirus exposure and HLA in healthy donors. Study-level points and caveats: The authors listed 150 to 200 TCR beta chains as cytomegalovirus-associated. Among TCR sequences, most were rare, though some public TCRs appeared in many donors. As was reported, the classifier diagnosed cytomegalovirus status with high specificity and sensitivity.

Using immunoSEQ multiplex PCR, the repertoire was profiled, and TCRdb retains in-frame clones only, with some absent. The sample has 110,000 or so clones, more than 70% seen once. V dropped 0 bases and J dropped 6 bases, with 11 bases sitting between them. Looked up from germline, CDR1 is LGHNA and CDR2 is YSLEER. This CDR3 comprises 14 residues. On this clone itself: The antigen is not known.

The sequencing input was PBMCs. The sequence was collected from a man aged 18 to 29 in good health and CMV-seronegative. The V call is TRBV4-3, the J call TRBJ1-2; D gene unclear. CDR3 nucleotides: TGCGCCAGCAGCCAAGATCAAACAGTGAATGGCTACACCTTC. Translating gives CASSQDQTVNGYTF.